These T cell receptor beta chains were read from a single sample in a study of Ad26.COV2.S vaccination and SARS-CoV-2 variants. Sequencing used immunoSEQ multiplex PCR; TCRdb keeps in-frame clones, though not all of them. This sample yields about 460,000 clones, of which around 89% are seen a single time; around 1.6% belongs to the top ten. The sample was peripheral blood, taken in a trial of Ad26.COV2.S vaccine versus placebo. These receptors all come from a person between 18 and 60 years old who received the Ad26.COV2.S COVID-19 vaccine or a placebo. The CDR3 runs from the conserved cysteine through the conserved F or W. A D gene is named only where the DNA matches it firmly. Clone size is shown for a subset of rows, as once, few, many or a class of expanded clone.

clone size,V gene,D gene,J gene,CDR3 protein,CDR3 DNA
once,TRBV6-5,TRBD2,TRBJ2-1,CASNLVAGRYNEQFF,TGTGCCAGCAACTTAGTAGCGGGGCGTTACAATGAGCAGTTCTTC
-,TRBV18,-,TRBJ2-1,CASSPWDNEQFF,TGTGCCAGCTCACCATGGGACAATGAGCAGTTCTTC
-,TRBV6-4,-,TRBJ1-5,CASSRDSSNQPQHF,TGTGCCAGCAGTCGCGACAGTAGCAATCAGCCCCAGCATTTT
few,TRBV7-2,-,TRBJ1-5,CASSLGRGQPQHF,TGTGCCAGCAGCTTGGGCAGGGGCCAGCCCCAGCATTTT
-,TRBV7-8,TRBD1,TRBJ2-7,CASSTGTGSYEQYF,TGTGCCAGCAGCACGGGGACAGGCTCCTACGAGCAGTACTTC
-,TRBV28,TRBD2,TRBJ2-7,CASSSYIAGGPHEQYF,TGTGCCAGCAGTTCCTATATAGCGGGAGGGCCCCACGAGCAGTACTTC
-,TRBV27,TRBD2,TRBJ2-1,CATLSGTSGRSSYNEQFF,TGTGCCACCCTGTCCGGGACTAGCGGGAGAAGCTCCTACAATGAGCAGTTCTTC
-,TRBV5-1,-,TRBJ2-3,CASSSATDTQYF,TGCGCCAGCAGCTCAGCCACAGATACGCAGTATTTT
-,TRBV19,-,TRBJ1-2,CASSSGQGYTF,TGTGCCAGTAGTAGTGGACAAGGCTACACCTTC
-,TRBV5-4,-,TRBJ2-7,CASSLDHEQYF,TGTGCCAGCAGCTTGGATCACGAGCAGTACTTC
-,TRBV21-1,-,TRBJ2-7,CASSKQWQTGLYEQYF,TGTGCCAGCAGCAAACAATGGCAGACCGGGCTCTACGAGCAGTACTTC
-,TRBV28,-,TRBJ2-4,CASSPWAPRENIQYF,TGTGCCAGCAGTCCATGGGCCCCCCGGGAAAACATTCAGTACTTC
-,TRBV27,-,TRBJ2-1,CASSLSKDEQFF,TGTGCCAGCAGTTTATCAAAGGATGAGCAGTTCTTC
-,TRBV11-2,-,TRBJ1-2,CASSPRSTTRQGGYTF,TGTGCCAGCTCACCCCGTTCGACGACGCGCCAGGGGGGCTACACCTTC
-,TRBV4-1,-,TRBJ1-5,CASSPLKGGQPQHF,TGCGCCAGCAGCCCCCTGAAGGGCGGCCAGCCCCAGCATTTT
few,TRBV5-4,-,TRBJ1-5,CASSYWGGDQPQHF,TGTGCCAGCAGCTATTGGGGGGGCGATCAGCCCCAGCATTTT
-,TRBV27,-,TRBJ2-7,CASSPFPSGEQYF,TGTGCCAGCAGCCCATTTCCTTCCGGAGAGCAGTACTTC
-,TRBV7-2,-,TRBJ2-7,CASSLAYARQPNSYEQYF,TGTGCCAGCAGCTTAGCATACGCCAGACAGCCGAACTCCTACGAGCAGTACTTC
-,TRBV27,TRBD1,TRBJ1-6,CASSLGDRRVRALHF,TGTGCCAGCAGTTTAGGGGACAGGCGAGTTAGGGCCCTCCACTTT
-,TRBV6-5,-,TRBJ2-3,CASSRTVIADTQYF,TGTGCCAGCTCCCGGACAGTCATTGCAGATACGCAGTATTTT
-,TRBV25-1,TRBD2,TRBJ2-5,CASSPRSGTIKETQYF,TGTGCCAGCAGTCCTAGGAGCGGGACTATTAAAGAGACCCAGTACTTC
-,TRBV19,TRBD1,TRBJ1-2,CASSMGTGDGYTF,TGTGCCAGTAGTATGGGGACAGGGGACGGCTACACCTTC
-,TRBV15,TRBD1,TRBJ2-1,CATSRGQGTPYNEQFF,TGTGCCACCAGCAGAGGACAGGGAACACCCTACAATGAGCAGTTCTTC
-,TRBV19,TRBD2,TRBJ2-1,CATWAGLASGEQFF,TGTGCCACTTGGGCGGGACTAGCGTCAGGGGAGCAGTTCTTC
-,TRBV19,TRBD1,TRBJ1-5,CASSTATGNKPQHF,TGTGCCAGTAGTACCGCGACAGGGAATAAGCCCCAGCATTTT
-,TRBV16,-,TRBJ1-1,CASSQSAGANTEAFF,TGTGCCAGCAGCCAATCGGCAGGGGCGAACACTGAAGCTTTCTTT
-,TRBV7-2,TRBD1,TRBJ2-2,CASSLRRGLAGELFF,TGTGCCAGCAGCTTACGCAGGGGGCTCGCCGGGGAGCTGTTTTTT